This TCR beta chain came from a study of immune cell composition in non-small cell lung cancer. Study in general: Lung adenocarcinoma or squamous carcinoma made up most tumours.

Whole-study findings and limits: Tumour TCR-beta clonality was not significantly tied to smoking pack-years.

The normal lung sample lay at least 3 cm, and maximally far, from the tumour. In germline, CDR1 is GTSNPN, CDR2 SVGIG (reference sequence). The CDR3 has 13 amino acids. Trimming at V came to 5 bases and at J to 2 bases, leaving 1 base not matched to a gene. As to this clone: Its antigen is undetermined.

The method was immunoSEQ multiplex PCR; TCRdb's version includes in-frame clones alone and lacks a portion of them. The table lists about 6,100 clones, around two thirds of them singletons. The specimen sequenced was non-adjacent lung tissue. This clonotype was sampled from a human donor with non-small cell lung cancer. This sequence joins TRBV30 and TRBJ1-5; TRBD1 matches at 9 bases. The CDR3 sequence is CAWGTGRNQPQHF. The CDR3, as DNA: TGTGCCTGGGGGACAGGGCGCAATCAGCCCCAGCATTTT.